The present TCR beta chain was sequenced within a study of CD8+CD57+ T cells in acquired aplastic anemia. Study as a whole: Sorted CD4+ and CD8+ cells yielded 3 to 3.5 ug of DNA on average.

Broader study findings: The same twenty-nine CD8+ CDR3 sequences occurred in patients and in controls. Controls did not differ significantly from patients in CD8+ Simpson's diversity.

The CDR3 sequence is 15 residues long. CDR1 is LNHNV, CDR2 YYDKDF, per germline (reference sequence). Trimming cost V 0 bases and J 4 bases, with 10 bases left between them. CDR3 and TCR beta VDJ profiling relied on genomic DNA as the template. TCRdb reprocessed the reads with MiXCR, giving one entry per CDR3 protein. This table has fewer than 200,000 distinct CDR3 sequences, more than 45% appearing once. CD8+CD57+ cell expansion had been shown by flow cytometry in patients chosen for sequencing. The study sampled blood from patients who had received no therapy. As for this clonotype: What it recognizes is unknown.

The specimen sequenced was sorted CD4+, CD8+, or CD8+CD57+ T cells (not recorded which) from PBMCs. The V call is TRBV15, the J call TRBJ2-1, with D perhaps TRBD2 (5 bases). The sequence was collected from a human donor with aplastic anemia. CDR3 loop: CATSRERVSYNEQFF. In DNA form, the CDR3 reads TGTGCCACCAGCAGAGAGAGGGTTTCTTACAATGAGCAGTTCTTC.